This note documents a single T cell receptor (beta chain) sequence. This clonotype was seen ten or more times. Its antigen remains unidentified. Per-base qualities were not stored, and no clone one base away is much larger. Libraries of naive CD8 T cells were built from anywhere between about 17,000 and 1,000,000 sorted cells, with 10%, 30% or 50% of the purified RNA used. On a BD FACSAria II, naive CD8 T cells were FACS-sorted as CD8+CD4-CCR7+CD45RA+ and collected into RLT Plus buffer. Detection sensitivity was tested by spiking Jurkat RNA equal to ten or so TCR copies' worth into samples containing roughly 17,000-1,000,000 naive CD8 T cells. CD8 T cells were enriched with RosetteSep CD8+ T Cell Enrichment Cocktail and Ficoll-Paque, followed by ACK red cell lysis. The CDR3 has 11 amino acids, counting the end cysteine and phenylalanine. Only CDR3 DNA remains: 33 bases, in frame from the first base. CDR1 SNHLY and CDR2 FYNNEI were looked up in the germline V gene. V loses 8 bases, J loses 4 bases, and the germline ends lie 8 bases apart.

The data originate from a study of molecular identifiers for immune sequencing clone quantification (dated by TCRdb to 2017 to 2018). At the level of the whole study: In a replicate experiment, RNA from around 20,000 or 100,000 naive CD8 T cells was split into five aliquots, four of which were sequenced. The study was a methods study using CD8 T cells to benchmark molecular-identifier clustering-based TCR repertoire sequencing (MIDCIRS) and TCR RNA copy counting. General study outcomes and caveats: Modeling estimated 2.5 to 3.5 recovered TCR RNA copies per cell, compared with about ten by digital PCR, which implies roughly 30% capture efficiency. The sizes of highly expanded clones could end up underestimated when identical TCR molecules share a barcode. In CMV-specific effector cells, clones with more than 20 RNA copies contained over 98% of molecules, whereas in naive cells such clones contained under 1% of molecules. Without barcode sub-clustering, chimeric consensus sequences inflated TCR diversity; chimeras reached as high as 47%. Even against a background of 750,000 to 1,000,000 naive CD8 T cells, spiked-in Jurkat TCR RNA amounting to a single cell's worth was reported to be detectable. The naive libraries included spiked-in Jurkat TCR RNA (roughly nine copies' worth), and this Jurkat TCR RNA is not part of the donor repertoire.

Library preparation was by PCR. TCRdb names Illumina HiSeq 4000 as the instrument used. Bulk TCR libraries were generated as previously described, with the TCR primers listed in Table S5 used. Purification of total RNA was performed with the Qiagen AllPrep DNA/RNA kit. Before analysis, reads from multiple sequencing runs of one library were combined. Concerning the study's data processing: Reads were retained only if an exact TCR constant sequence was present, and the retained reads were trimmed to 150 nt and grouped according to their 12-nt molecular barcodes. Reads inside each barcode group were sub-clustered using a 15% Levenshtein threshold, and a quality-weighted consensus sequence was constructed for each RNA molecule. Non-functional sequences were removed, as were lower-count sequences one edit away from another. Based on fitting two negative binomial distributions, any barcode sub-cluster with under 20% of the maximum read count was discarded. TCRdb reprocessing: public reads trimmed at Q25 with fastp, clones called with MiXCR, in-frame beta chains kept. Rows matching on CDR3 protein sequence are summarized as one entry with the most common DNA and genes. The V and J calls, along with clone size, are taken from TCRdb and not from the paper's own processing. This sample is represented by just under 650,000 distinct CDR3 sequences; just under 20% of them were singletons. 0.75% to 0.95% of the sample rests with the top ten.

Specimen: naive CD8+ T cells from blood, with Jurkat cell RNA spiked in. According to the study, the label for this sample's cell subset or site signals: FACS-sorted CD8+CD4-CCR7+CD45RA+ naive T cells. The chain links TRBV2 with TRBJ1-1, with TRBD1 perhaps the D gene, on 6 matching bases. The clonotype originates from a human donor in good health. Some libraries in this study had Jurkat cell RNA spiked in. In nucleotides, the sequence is TGTGCCAGCGGGGACACCACTGAAGCTTTCTTT. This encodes CASGDTTEAFF.